This section outlines one T cell receptor (beta chain) sequence together with its context. The data were obtained in a study of blood T cell repertoires in COVID-19. About the research overall: Italy, Spain and the United States were the sources of the convalescent and acute COVID-19 samples. T cells, B-cell-depleted T cells, or PBMCs provided the cDNA or gDNA that served as material.

Authors' processing steps: Estimates of nucleated cell counts were drawn from the amplification of reference gene primers. Assay used: immunoSEQ multiplex PCR; TCRdb lists only in-frame clones, some missing. V and J calls and clone size are given by that table; D and trimming were obtained from the DNA. Of approximately 50,000 clones in the sample, 86% are singletons; the top ten hold roughly 14%. This receptor was obtained from a human donor in a cohort sampled during active COVID-19. The sample taken for sequencing was peripheral blood.

The CDR3 spells CASSLLGTGASGELFF. CDR3 DNA sequence: TGTGCCAGCAGCTTGTTGGGGACAGGGGCGTCCGGGGAGCTGTTTTTT. The chain carries TRBV7-2 and TRBJ2-2; 10 bases line up with TRBD1. The CDR3 length is 16 residues. V lost 3 bases to trimming and J lost 6 bases; unmatched junction nucleotides: 7. Per germline, CDR1 SGHTA and CDR2 FQGNSA.